Reported below is one T cell receptor beta chain. Its antigen is currently unknown. This record comes from a study of blood T cells in healthy people across ages. Peripheral blood from each donor was collected in a volume of about 10 milliliters. No fewer than 6 million PBMCs went into each sample. With a J-beta primer mix and a sample-barcoded 5' primer, a second PCR ran about 6 to 11 cycles. The template-switch adaptor, which had 12 random nucleotides, put a tag on each cDNA molecule. TCRdb re-called the 5' RACE reads through MiXCR, storing one row per CDR3 protein. This repertoire shows fewer than 2,000,000 distinct CDR3 sequences, roughly two fifths found once; its top ten account for 20% to 25%. Germline V lookup: CDR1 SGHRS, CDR2 YFSETQ. The CDR3 length is 14 residues. The trim removed 6 bases at V and 0 bases at J, leaving 5 bases unmatched. Study-level results: Per million T cells, TCR beta diversity dropped about linearly as age rose.

Sequenced input: blood. This TCR was sampled from a human donor in good health. The V gene is TRBV5-1, the J gene TRBJ1-1, with 7 bases identical to TRBD1. CDR3 loop: CASTWGTVNTEAFF. As DNA, the CDR3 is TGCGCCAGCACCTGGGGGACAGTGAACACTGAAGCTTTCTTT.